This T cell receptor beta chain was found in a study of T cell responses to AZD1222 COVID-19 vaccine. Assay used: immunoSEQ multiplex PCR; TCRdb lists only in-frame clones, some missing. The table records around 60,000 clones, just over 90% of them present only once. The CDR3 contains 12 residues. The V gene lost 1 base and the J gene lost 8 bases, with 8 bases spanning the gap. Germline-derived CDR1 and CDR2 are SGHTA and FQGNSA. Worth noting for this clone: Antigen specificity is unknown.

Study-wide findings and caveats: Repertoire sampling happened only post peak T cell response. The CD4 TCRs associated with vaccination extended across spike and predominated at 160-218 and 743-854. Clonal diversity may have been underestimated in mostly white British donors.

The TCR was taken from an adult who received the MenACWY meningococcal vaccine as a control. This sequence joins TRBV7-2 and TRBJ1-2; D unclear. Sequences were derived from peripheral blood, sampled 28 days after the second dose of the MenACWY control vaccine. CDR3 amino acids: CASSLVVSGYTF. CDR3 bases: TGTGCCAGCAGCTTAGTTGTGAGCGGCTACACCTTC.